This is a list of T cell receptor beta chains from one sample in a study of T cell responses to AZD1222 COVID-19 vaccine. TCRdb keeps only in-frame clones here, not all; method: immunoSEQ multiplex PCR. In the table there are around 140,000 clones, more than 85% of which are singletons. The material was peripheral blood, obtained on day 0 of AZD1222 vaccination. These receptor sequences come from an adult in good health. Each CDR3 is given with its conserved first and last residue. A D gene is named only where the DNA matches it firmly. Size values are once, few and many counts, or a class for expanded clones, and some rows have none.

CDR3aa: CATSGPPGQGGTDTQYF
CDR3nt: TGTGCCACCAGCGGACCACCGGGACAGGGGGGCACAGATACGCAGTATTTT
v_gene: TRBV15
abundance: NA
j_gene: TRBJ2-3
d_gene: TRBD1

CDR3aa: CAWTQKRTGDYGYTF
CDR3nt: TGTGCCTGGACCCAGAAAAGGACAGGGGACTATGGCTACACCTTC
v_gene: TRBV30
abundance: NA
j_gene: TRBJ1-2
d_gene: TRBD1

CDR3aa: CASSPRTGQADTQYF
CDR3nt: TGTGCCAGCAGCCCCCGGACAGGGCAGGCAGATACGCAGTATTTT
v_gene: TRBV7-3
abundance: few
j_gene: TRBJ2-3
d_gene: TRBD1

CDR3aa: CASSQDRLVNTEAFF
CDR3nt: TGCGCCAGCAGCCAAGATCGGTTAGTGAACACTGAAGCTTTCTTT
v_gene: TRBV4-1
abundance: NA
j_gene: TRBJ1-1
d_gene: NA

CDR3aa: CASSLPATNEKLFF
CDR3nt: TGCGCCAGCAGCTTACCAGCAACTAATGAAAAACTGTTTTTT
v_gene: TRBV5-1
abundance: NA
j_gene: TRBJ1-4
d_gene: NA

CDR3aa: CASRRGQNYEQYF
CDR3nt: TGTGCCAGCAGACGAGGACAAAACTACGAGCAGTACTTC
v_gene: TRBV28
abundance: NA
j_gene: TRBJ2-7
d_gene: NA

CDR3aa: CASSSTDRQIKETQYF
CDR3nt: TGTGCTAGCAGCTCTACGGACCGACAGATAAAAGAGACCCAGTACTTC
v_gene: TRBV7-7
abundance: NA
j_gene: TRBJ2-5
d_gene: NA

CDR3aa: CASSLEGTGGTDTQYF
CDR3nt: TGTGCCAGCAGCTTGGAAGGGACAGGGGGCACAGATACGCAGTATTTT
v_gene: TRBV5-5
abundance: NA
j_gene: TRBJ2-3
d_gene: TRBD1

CDR3aa: CASGLQGANEKLFF
CDR3nt: TGCGCCAGCGGACTACAGGGGGCTAATGAAAAACTGTTTTTT
v_gene: TRBV5-1
abundance: NA
j_gene: TRBJ1-4
d_gene: TRBD1

CDR3aa: CASRSVGSYGYTF
CDR3nt: TGCGCCAGCAGATCTGTGGGAAGCTATGGCTACACCTTC
v_gene: TRBV4-1
abundance: NA
j_gene: TRBJ1-2
d_gene: NA

CDR3aa: CASSPGGSTNEKLFF
CDR3nt: TGTGCCAGCAGCCCCGGCGGATCAACTAATGAAAAACTGTTTTTT
v_gene: TRBV28
abundance: NA
j_gene: TRBJ1-4
d_gene: NA

CDR3aa: CASSIVGTGIYNSPLHF
CDR3nt: TGTGCCAGTAGTATAGTCGGGACAGGGATTTATAATTCACCCCTCCACTTT
v_gene: TRBV19
abundance: once
j_gene: TRBJ1-6
d_gene: TRBD1

CDR3aa: CASSLMGSQETQYF
CDR3nt: TGTGCCAGCAGTTTAATGGGAAGCCAAGAGACCCAGTACTTC
v_gene: TRBV28
abundance: NA
j_gene: TRBJ2-5
d_gene: NA

CDR3aa: CASSQASQGSGKAFF
CDR3nt: TGCGCCAGCAGCCAAGCATCGCAGGGAAGTGGTAAAGCTTTCTTT
v_gene: TRBV4-1
abundance: NA
j_gene: TRBJ1-1
d_gene: NA

CDR3aa: CASRPGTSGGAKETQYF
CDR3nt: TGTGCCAGCAGGCCCGGGACTAGCGGGGGGGCGAAAGAGACCCAGTACTTC
v_gene: TRBV3-1/TRBV3-2
abundance: once
j_gene: TRBJ2-5
d_gene: TRBD2

CDR3aa: CASSQPRRGAYTQYF
CDR3nt: TGCGCCAGCAGTCAACCCCGGCGGGGGGCTTATACGCAGTATTTT
v_gene: TRBV4-1
abundance: NA
j_gene: TRBJ2-3
d_gene: TRBD2

CDR3aa: CASSPPPYSATEAFF
CDR3nt: TGTGCCAGCTCACCACCGCCCTACAGTGCCACTGAAGCTTTCTTT
v_gene: TRBV18
abundance: NA
j_gene: TRBJ1-1
d_gene: NA

CDR3aa: CASTRTDNQPQHF
CDR3nt: TGTGCCAGCACAAGGACAGACAATCAGCCCCAGCATTTT
v_gene: TRBV28
abundance: NA
j_gene: TRBJ1-5
d_gene: NA

CDR3aa: CVLEDREDYGYTF
CDR3nt: TGCGTCTTGGAGGACAGGGAGGACTATGGCTACACCTTC
v_gene: TRBV29-1
abundance: NA
j_gene: TRBJ1-2
d_gene: TRBD1

CDR3aa: CASSLGTGYSPLHF
CDR3nt: TGTGCCAGCAGCTTAGGGACAGGGTATTCACCCCTCCACTTT
v_gene: TRBV7-6
abundance: NA
j_gene: TRBJ1-6
d_gene: TRBD1

CDR3aa: CASSFRNSPLHF
CDR3nt: TGTGCCAGCAGCTTTCGAAATTCACCCCTCCACTTT
v_gene: TRBV5-8
abundance: once
j_gene: TRBJ1-6
d_gene: NA